This T cell receptor beta chain comes out of a study of EBV T-cell therapy then PD-1 blockade in nasopharyngeal carcinoma. Treatment: AdE1-LMPpoly-expanded autologous EBV-specific T-cell therapy followed by anti-PD-1 nivolumab. Produced via immunoSEQ multiplex PCR; TCRdb's table is partial and in-frame only. Of roughly 22,000 clones in the sample, under 90% were seen once. As concerns this clone: What it recognizes is unknown.

CDR1 is LNHDA and CDR2 is SQIVND in the germline V gene (reference sequence). V shed 5 bases and J shed 5 bases, with 15 bases lying between them. The CDR3 is 14 residues long. V and J are TRBV19 and TRBJ1-1; D gene unclear. This material consisted of CD8+ T cells from blood, taken at day -245 from a patient whose treatment included autologous EBV-specific T cells and nivolumab. This receptor was taken from a man between 40 and 49 years old with nasopharyngeal carcinoma. In DNA, the CDR3 is TGTGCCAGTAGTTACCGACCGGTTTGGACTGAAGCTTTCTTT. It codes for CASSYRPVWTEAFF.